This T cell receptor beta chain came from a study of tumor-infiltrating lymphocytes in primary liver carcinoma. Synthesis of TCR beta cDNA was carried out from 500 ng total RNA with a constant-region primer. Sequencing libraries for TCR beta derived from three nested multiplex PCR rounds that used slightly modified ARM-PCR. The two initial PCR rounds, about 9 cycles each, used TRBV1-TRBV30 forward and C-beta reverse primers. Each CDR3 protein gets one entry after TCRdb re-called the multiplex PCR reads with MiXCR. Here the sample spans fewer than 400,000 distinct CDR3 sequences, roughly two thirds being singletons. RNA was extracted from whole blood without cell sorting, alongside germline DNA. This clonotype was found once. This may come from a read error, since a much larger clone is one base off. The CDR3 contains 18 residues. Germline V gene sequence: CDR1 MNHEY, CDR2 SVGEGT.

The source is a middle-aged man with primary liver carcinoma and hepatitis B virus infection. Specimen: peripheral blood. This sequence joins TRBV6-2 or TRBV6-3 and TRBJ2-1, with 13 bases identical to TRBD2. Here the CDR3 DNA reads TGTGCCAGCACATCAGGGACTAGCGGGGTAAACTCCTACAATAAGCAGTTCTTC. It is translated as CASTSGTSGVNSYNKQFF.